What follows are 23 T cell receptor beta chains derived from one specimen sequenced in a study of beta chain features in type 1 diabetes. The sequenced template was cDNA made from the entire isolated RNA. This table comes from immunoSEQ multiplex PCR, and its TCRdb copy is limited to in-frame clones, with some not included. The repertoire holds roughly 300,000 clones, with under 8.5% as singletons. Sequencing used central memory CD4+ T cells from blood. Receptor source: a woman between 18 and 30 years old in good health.

The V gene is TRBV28, the J gene TRBJ2-3; 8 positions agree with TRBD2. The CDR3 is 14 amino acids. Germline values: CDR1 MDHEN, CDR2 SYDVKM. Trimming cost V 7 bases and J 4 bases; bases outside gene matches: 7. The CDR3 DNA reads as TGTGCCAGCACGAGCGGGAGTTCGTCAGATACGCAGTATTTT. Translation: CASTSGSSSDTQYF.

This rearrangement joins TRBV28 to TRBJ2-7, with D maybe TRBD2 (6 bases). The CDR3 is 13 residues long. Germline assignment: CDR1 MDHEN and CDR2 SYDVKM. Trimming took 11 bases from V and 2 from J, leaving 16 bases between them. The chain's CDR3 is CAHRRDGAYEQYF. The CDR3 DNA reads as TGTGCCCATCGGCGGGATGGAGCCTACGAGCAGTACTTC.

In its sample, this clone was seen a few times. The chain uses TRBV11-3 and TRBJ1-3; D uncertain. Trimming took off 0 bases at V and 5 bases at J, with 8 bases between the two ends. This CDR3 region has 14 residues. The V gene's germline CDR1 is SGHNT and CDR2 YENEEA. In nucleotides, the CDR3 is TGTGCCAGCAGCTTAGATATCCTGCGAAACACCATATATTTT. As protein: CASSLDILRNTIYF.

This chain connects TRBV18 to TRBJ2-2, with TRBD2 as a possible D gene (5 bases). CDR1 and CDR2 from the germline V gene are KGHSH and LQKENI. Between the trimmed V and J ends, which lost 8 bases and 2 bases, there was a span of 18 bases. The CDR3 has 16 amino acids. In DNA, the CDR3 is TGTGCCAGCCCTACGGAGGCAGACTACAACACCGGGGAGCTGTTTTTT. Translated: CASPTEADYNTGELFF.

This clone was recorded a few times. The rearrangement links TRBV28 to TRBJ2-7, with 9 bases lining up with TRBD1. Looked up from germline, CDR1 is MDHEN and CDR2 is SYDVKM. The CDR3 covers 14 residues. V shed 3 bases, J shed 6 bases, and the junction held 6 bases outside the gene matches. The CDR3 nucleotides read TGTGCCAGCAGTTTCCGGGACAGGGTGTCCGAGCAGTACTTC. Translating gives CASSFRDRVSEQYF.

V usage is TRBV28 and J usage is TRBJ1-4; D not resolved. This CDR3 region has 16 residues. The ends were cut back, 3 bases at V and 5 bases at J, with 16 bases in the middle. The germline gives CDR1 MDHEN, CDR2 SYDVKM. Here the CDR3 reads CASSFAPTDLNEKLFF. CDR3 DNA: TGTGCCAGCAGTTTCGCTCCGACGGATCTCAATGAAAAACTGTTTTTT.

This chain links TRBV5-1 with TRBJ2-5; perhaps TRBD1 as D (6 bases). The germline V gene has CDR1 SGHRS and CDR2 YFSETQ. Trimming took off 4 bases at V and 0 bases at J, with 10 bases between the two ends. CDR3 size: 14 residues. In nucleotides, the CDR3 is TGCGCCAGCAGCCAGCAGGGGTACCAAGAGACCCAGTACTTC. Translation: CASSQQGYQETQYF.

This clone occurred a few times. V gene TRBV7-2 combines with J gene TRBJ2-5; no clear D. There are 14 residues in the CDR3. V was cut by 7 bases and J by 5 bases, with 17 bases left in between. Germline-derived CDR1 and CDR2 are SGHTA and FQGNSA. The CDR3 DNA follows: TGTGCCAGCAACTCTGGAACACTTTACGAGACCCAGTACTTC. Its protein product is CASNSGTLYETQYF.

This clone was observed a handful of times. The V gene is TRBV2, the J gene TRBJ2-7; 7 bases are a match to TRBD2. This CDR3 has 14 amino acids. Per the germline V gene, CDR1 is SNHLY and CDR2 is FYNNEI. V was pared by 5 bases and J by 6 bases, with 10 bases of the junction left unmatched. The CDR3: CASSYAGVRIEQYF. In DNA, the CDR3 is TGTGCCAGCAGTTACGCGGGGGTGAGAATCGAGCAGTACTTC.

The V gene is TRBV4-2, the J gene TRBJ2-2; D not certain. Germline V gene data show CDR1 as LGHNA and CDR2 as YNFKEQ. This CDR3 region has 15 residues. Trimming took off 1 base at V and 1 base at J, with 7 bases between the two ends. CDR3 region: CASSQVSGNTGELFF. The CDR3 nucleotides are TGTGCCAGCAGCCAAGTGTCAGGGAACACCGGGGAGCTGTTTTTT.

This clone was seen more than once but under ten times. J is TRBJ2-1 and V is TRBV28; 7 bases line up with TRBD1. This CDR3 region has 12 residues. Germline V gene lookup returns CDR1 MDHEN and CDR2 SYDVKM. Trimming removed 8 bases from V and 4 bases from J; junction bases left unmatched: 2. CDR3 sequence: CASGQEYNEQFF. The CDR3 nucleotides are TGTGCCAGCGGACAGGAGTACAATGAGCAGTTCTTC.

This clone showed up many times. The chain couples TRBV29-1 to TRBJ2-3; D may match TRBD1 or TRBD2 (5 bases each). This CDR3 is built from 13 residues. Germline V gene data show CDR1 as SQVTM and CDR2 as ANQGSEA. Trimming took 6 bases from V and 6 from J, leaving 16 bases between them. CDR3 region: CSVAGTLGDTQYF. DNA for the CDR3: TGCAGCGTAGCCGGGACGCTCGGCGATACGCAGTATTTT.

The sample holds many counts of this clone. The chain couples TRBV19 to TRBJ1-4; D remains unclear. Trimming shortened V by 6 bases and J by 8 bases, and 16 bases separated the two germline ends. Per the germline V gene, CDR1 is LNHDA and CDR2 is SQIVND (reference sequence). The CDR3 consists of 14 residues. The CDR3 nucleotides read TGTGCCAGTAGGATGACCGGCGCGGGGGAAAAACTGTTTTTT. Its translation is CASRMTGAGEKLFF.

This clone was found many times. This sample includes further DNA sequences coding for the same CDR3. The genes are TRBV28 and TRBJ2-3; 8 bases are a match to TRBD1. Germline values: CDR1 MDHEN, CDR2 SYDVKM. With 3 bases clipped from V and 6 bases from J, the junction kept 5 bases outside the gene matches. The CDR3 extends over 14 amino acids. CDR3 loop: CASSFTGGRDTQYF. The CDR3 DNA reads TGTGCCAGCAGTTTCACAGGGGGTCGTGATACGCAGTATTTT.

This clone was counted a few times. The rearrangement links TRBV14 to TRBJ2-1, with no clear D. Trimming pared 4 bases from V and 0 bases from J, leaving 13 bases between. Per the germline V gene, CDR1 is SGHDN and CDR2 is FVKESK. The CDR3 consists of 16 residues. The CDR3 DNA sequence: TGTGCCAGCAGCCTCCGTCTTACAGCCTCCTACAATGAGCAGTTCTTC. It translates to CASSLRLTASYNEQFF.

The chain employs TRBV27 and TRBJ2-5, with 7 nucleotides matching TRBD2. The junction had 5 bases not matched to a gene; V was cut back by 5 bases and J by 5 bases. Germline V gene data show CDR1 as MNHEY and CDR2 as SMNVEV (reference sequence). The CDR3 runs to 13 residues. CDR3 loop: CASSVRGRETQYF. CDR3 nucleotides: TGTGCCAGCAGTGTGCGGGGGAGGGAGACCCAGTACTTC.

The rearrangement joins TRBV7-9 to TRBJ2-1; a weak D match, TRBD2 (6 bases). V gave up 5 bases and J gave up 0 bases, with 17 bases separating them. From germline, CDR1 is SEHNR and CDR2 FQNEAQ (reference sequence). The CDR3 consists of 17 residues. The CDR3 protein is CASSQDGGWGSYNEQFF. The CDR3, as DNA: TGTGCCAGCAGCCAAGACGGGGGTTGGGGCTCCTACAATGAGCAGTTCTTC.

The chain has TRBV5-1 and TRBJ2-5; 7 positions match TRBD2. This CDR3 is 15 amino acids long. Unmatched junction bases numbered 11, after V lost 4 bases and J lost 5 bases. Germline values: CDR1 SGHRS, CDR2 YFSETQ. This CDR3 is CASSATGEGWETQYF. The CDR3 DNA sequence: TGCGCCAGCAGCGCGACGGGGGAGGGCTGGGAGACCCAGTACTTC.

This clone was counted only a few times. This chain joins TRBV28 and TRBJ2-1, with 8 bases identical to TRBD2. The CDR3 length is 20 residues. CDR1 and CDR2 (germline): MDHEN, SYDVKM. Unmatched junction bases numbered 19, after V lost 6 bases and J lost 0 bases. The CDR3: CASSSAAAGGLGSSYNEQFF. The CDR3 nucleotides are TGTGCCAGCAGCTCAGCCGCCGCGGGAGGCCTAGGAAGCTCCTACAATGAGCAGTTCTTC.

This clone was found many times. The J gene is TRBJ2-5, the V gene TRBV7-9; 13 bases map to TRBD2. The CDR3 length is 14 residues. The V segment lost 5 bases and the J segment 4 bases; nucleotides outside the gene matches: 1. CDR1 is SEHNR, CDR2 FQNEAQ, per germline (reference sequence). The CDR3 protein is CASSRLAGGETQYF. DNA of the CDR3: TGTGCCAGCAGCAGACTAGCGGGAGGAGAGACCCAGTACTTC.

In this sample, this clone turned up many times. V and J are TRBV25-1 and TRBJ1-1; TRBD1 aligns across 9 bases. There are 14 residues in the CDR3. V lost 8 bases, J lost 4 bases, and 8 bases stayed unmatched. In germline, CDR1 is MGHDK, CDR2 SYGVNS. CDR3 bases: TGTGCCAGCGCCCGGGACAGGGAGTCCACTGAAGCTTTCTTT. It specifies CASARDRESTEAFF.

The chain carries TRBV6-1 and TRBJ2-7; 8 positions match TRBD1. Unmatched junction bases numbered 4, after V lost 6 bases and J lost 6 bases. There are 12 residues in the CDR3. Per germline, CDR1 MNHNS and CDR2 SASEGT. In DNA form, the CDR3 reads TGTGCCAGCAGGGACGGACAGGGCGAGCAGTACTTC. Protein product: CASRDGQGEQYF.

This clone was observed a handful of times. The gene calls are TRBV6-1 and TRBJ1-2; D unclear. V was pared by 6 bases and J by 2 bases, with 10 bases between. Looked up from germline, CDR1 is MNHNS and CDR2 is SASEGT. The CDR3 extends over 13 amino acids. The CDR3 nucleotides read TGTGCCAGCAGCCTAAACCAGAACTATGGCTACACCTTC. This sequence encodes CASSLNQNYGYTF.